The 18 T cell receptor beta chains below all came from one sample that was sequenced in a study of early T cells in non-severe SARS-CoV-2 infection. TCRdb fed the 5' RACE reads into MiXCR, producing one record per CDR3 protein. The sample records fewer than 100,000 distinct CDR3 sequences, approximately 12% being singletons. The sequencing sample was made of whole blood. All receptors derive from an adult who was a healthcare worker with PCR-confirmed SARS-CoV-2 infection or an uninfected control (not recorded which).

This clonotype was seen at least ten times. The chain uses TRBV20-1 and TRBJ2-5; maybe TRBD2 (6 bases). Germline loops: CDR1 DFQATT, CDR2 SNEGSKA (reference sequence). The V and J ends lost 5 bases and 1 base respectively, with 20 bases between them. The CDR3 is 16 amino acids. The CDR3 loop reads CSARGPGVGLQETQYF. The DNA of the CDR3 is TGCAGTGCTCGTGGTCCGGGAGTGGGGCTCCAAGAGACCCAGTACTTC.

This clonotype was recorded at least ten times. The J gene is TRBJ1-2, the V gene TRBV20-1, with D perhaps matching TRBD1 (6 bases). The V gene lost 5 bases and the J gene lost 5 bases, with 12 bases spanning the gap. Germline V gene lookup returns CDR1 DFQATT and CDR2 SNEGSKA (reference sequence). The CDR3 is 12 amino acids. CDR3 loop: CSASPRGYGYTF. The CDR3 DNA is TGCAGTGCTTCCCCGAGGGGGTATGGCTACACCTTC.

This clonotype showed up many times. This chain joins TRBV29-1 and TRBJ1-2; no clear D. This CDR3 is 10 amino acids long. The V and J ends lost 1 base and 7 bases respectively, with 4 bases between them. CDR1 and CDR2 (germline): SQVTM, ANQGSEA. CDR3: CSVEGGGYTF. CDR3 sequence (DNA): TGCAGCGTTGAAGGGGGTGGCTACACCTTC.

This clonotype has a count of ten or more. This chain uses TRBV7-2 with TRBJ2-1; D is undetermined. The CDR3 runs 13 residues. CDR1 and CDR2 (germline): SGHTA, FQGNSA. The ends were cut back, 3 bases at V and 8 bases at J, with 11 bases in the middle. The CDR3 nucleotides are TGTGCCAGCAGCTTTAAGGGAATCGATGAGCAGTTCTTC. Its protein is CASSFKGIDEQFF. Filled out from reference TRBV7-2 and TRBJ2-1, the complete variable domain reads GAGVSQSPSNKVTEKGKDVELRCDPISGHTALYWYRQSLGQGLEFLIYFQGNSAPDKSGLPSDRFSAERTGGSVSTLTIQRTQQEDSAVYLCASSFKGIDEQFFGPGTRLTVL.

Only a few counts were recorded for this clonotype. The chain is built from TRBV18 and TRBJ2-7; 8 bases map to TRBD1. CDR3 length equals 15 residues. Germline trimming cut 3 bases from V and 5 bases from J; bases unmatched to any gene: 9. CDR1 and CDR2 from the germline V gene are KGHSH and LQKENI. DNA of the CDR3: TGTGCCAGCTCACCTCCACTCCAGGACAGGGACGAGCAGTACTTC. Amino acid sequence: CASSPPLQDRDEQYF.

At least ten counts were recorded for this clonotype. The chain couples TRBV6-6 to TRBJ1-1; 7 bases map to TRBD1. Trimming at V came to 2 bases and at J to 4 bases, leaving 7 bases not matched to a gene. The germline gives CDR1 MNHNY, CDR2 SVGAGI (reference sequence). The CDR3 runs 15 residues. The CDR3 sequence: CASSYPTGQATEAFF. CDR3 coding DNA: TGTGCCAGCAGTTACCCGACAGGGCAGGCCACTGAAGCTTTCTTT.

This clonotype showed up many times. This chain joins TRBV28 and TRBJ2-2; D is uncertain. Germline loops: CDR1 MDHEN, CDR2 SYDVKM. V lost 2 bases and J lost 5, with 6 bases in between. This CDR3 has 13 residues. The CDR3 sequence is CASSLGWTGELFF. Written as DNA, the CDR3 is TGTGCCAGCAGTTTAGGTTGGACCGGGGAGCTGTTTTTT. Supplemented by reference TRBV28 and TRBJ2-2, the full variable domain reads DVKVTQSSRYLVKRTGEKVFLECVQDMDHENMFWYRQDPGLGLRLIYFSYDVKMKEKGDIPEGYSVSREKKERFSLILESASTNQTSMYLCASSLGWTGELFFGEGSRLTVL.

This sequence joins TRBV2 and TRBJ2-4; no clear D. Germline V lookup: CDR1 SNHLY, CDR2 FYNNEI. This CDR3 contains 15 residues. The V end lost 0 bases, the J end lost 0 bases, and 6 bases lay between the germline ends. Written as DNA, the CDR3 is TGTGCCAGCAGTGAAGCGCTCACAGCCAAAAACATTCAGTACTTC. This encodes CASSEALTAKNIQYF. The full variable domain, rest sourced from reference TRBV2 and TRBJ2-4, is EPEVTQTPSHQVTQMGQEVILRCVPISNHLYFYWYRQILGQKVEFLVSFYNNEISEKSEIFDDQFSVERPDGSNFTLKIRSTKLEDSAMYFCASSEALTAKNIQYFGAGTRLSVL.

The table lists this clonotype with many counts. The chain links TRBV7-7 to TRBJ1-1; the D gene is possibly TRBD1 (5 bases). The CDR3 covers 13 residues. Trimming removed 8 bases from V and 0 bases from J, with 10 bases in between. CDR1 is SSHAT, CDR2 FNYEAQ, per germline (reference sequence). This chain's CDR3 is CASSKGVNTEAFF. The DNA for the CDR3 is TGTGCCAGCTCAAAAGGGGTGAACACTGAAGCTTTCTTT.

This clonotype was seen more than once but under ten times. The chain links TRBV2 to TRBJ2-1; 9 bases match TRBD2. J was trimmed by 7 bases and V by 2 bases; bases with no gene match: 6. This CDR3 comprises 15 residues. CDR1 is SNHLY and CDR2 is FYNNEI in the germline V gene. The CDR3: CASSEWREGRNEQFF. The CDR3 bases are TGTGCCAGCAGTGAATGGCGGGAGGGCCGAAATGAGCAGTTCTTC.

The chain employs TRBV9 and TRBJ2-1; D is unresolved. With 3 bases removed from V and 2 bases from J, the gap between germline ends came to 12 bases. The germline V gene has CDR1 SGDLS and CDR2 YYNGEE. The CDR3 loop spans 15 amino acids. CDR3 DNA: TGTGCCAGCAGCGGACCCCCGGATCCCTACAATGAGCAGTTCTTC. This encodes CASSGPPDPYNEQFF.

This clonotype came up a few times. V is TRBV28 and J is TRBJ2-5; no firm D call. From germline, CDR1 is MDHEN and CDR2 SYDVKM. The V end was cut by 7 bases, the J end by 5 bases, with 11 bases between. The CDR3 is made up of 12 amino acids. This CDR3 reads CASMESLETQYF. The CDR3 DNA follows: TGTGCCAGCATGGAGTCCTTGGAGACCCAGTACTTC.

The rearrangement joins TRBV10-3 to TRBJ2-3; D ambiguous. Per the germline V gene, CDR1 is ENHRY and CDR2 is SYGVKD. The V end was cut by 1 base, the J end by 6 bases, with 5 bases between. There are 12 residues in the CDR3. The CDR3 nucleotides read TGTGCCATCAGTGAGTGGCCGGATACGCAGTATTTT. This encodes CAISEWPDTQYF.

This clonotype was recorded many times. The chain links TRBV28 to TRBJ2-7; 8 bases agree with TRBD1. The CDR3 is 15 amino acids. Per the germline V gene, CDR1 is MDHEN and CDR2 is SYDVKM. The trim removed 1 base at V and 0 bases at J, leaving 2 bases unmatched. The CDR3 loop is CASSLSGGFSYEQYF. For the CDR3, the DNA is TGTGCCAGCAGTTTATCAGGGGGCTTCTCCTACGAGCAGTACTTC.

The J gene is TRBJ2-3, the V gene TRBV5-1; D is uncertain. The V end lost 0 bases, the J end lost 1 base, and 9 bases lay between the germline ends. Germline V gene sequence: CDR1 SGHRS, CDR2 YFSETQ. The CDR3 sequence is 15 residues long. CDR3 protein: CASSLGPARTDTQYF. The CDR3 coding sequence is TGCGCCAGCAGCTTGGGTCCCGCGCGCACAGATACGCAGTATTTT.

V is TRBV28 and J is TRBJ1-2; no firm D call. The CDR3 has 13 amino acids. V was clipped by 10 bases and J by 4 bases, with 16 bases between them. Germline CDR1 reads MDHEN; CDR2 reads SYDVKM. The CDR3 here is CATFFRSSYGYTF. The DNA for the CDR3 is TGTGCCACCTTTTTTAGGAGCTCCTATGGCTACACCTTC.

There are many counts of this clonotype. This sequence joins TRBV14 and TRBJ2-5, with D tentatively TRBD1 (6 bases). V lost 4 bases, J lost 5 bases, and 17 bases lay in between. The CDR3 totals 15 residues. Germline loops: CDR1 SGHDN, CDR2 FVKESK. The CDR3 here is CASSLNRAVGETQYF. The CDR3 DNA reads TGTGCCAGCAGCCTAAACAGGGCGGTCGGCGAGACCCAGTACTTC.

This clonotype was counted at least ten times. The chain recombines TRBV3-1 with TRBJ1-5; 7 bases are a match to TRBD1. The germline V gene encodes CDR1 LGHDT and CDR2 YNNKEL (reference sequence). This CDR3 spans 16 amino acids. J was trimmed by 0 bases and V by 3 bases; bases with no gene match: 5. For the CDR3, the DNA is TGTGCCAGCAGCCAGGGACAGAGCTATAGCAATCAGCCCCAGCATTTT. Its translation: CASSQGQSYSNQPQHF.